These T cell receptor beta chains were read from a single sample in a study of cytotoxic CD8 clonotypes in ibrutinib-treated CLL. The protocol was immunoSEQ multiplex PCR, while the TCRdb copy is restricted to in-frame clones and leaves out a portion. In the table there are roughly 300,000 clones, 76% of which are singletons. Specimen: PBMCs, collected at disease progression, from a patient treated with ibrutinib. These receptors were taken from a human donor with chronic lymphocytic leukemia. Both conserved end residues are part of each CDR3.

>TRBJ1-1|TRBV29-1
CSGIKGKNTEAFF
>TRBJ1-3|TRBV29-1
CSVDPGQPSGNTIYF
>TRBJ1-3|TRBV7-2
CASSSREGPLRSGNTIYF
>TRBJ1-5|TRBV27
CGQHNGLTDQPQHF
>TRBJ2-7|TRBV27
CASSYGTGSYEQYF
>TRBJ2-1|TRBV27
CASSMGQGPANEQFF
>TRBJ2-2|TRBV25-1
CASRRDSNTGELFF
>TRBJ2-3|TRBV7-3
CASSLTAGLAGADTQYF
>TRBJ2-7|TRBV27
CASSLGGRTYEQYF
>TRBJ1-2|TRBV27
CASSPLGTGTSGYTF
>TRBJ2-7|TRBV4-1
CASSHRLAGVYEQYF
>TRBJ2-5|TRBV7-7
CASSLVGYETQYF
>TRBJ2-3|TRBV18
CASSLLGAADTQYF
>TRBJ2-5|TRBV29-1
CSVELPPSETQYF
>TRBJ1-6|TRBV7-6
CASSLEVDSPLHF
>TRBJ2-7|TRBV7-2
CASSSRQTYEQYF
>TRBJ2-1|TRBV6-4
CASSDNGDADEQFF
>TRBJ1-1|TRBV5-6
CASSLVDRVPMNTEAFF
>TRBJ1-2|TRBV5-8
CASSHRVGYTF
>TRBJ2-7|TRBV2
CASTEGPTYYEQYF
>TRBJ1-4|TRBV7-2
CASSLAGGVDEKLFF
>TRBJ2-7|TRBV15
CATSRRRGVDEQYF
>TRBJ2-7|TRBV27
CASSLSYSYEQYF
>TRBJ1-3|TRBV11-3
CASSLGSLSGNTIYF
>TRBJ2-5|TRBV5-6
CASSKSGVWETQYF
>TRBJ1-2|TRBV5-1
CASSLDRARGQGGLYGYTF
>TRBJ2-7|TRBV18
CASSDRGLGEQYF